This T cell receptor beta chain derives from a study of T cells expressing NK-cell markers. Study at large: Sorted CD3+CD56+NKG2C+, CD3+CD56+NKG2C- and CD3+CD56-NKG2C+ T cells provided the TCR beta repertoires. The study's findings and limits: Several of the donors also had these clonotypes leading their CD3+CD56-NKG2C+ fraction.

The CDR3 sequence is 14 residues long. Germline-derived CDR1 and CDR2 are LGHNA and YSLEER. Notes on this clonotype: Its antigen is not identified.

TCR beta cDNA was made by 5'RACE template switching with UMIs. One entry per CDR3 protein, without DNA, is what TCRdb gives after re-calling the 5' RACE reads. The specimen's table records some 410,000 distinct CDR3 sequences. The receptor was isolated from a woman between 18 and 70 years old in good health. The genes are TRBV4-3 and TRBJ2-1; TCRdb returns TRBD2, unconfirmable since there is no DNA. What was sequenced was blood T cells: a sorted CD56 or NKG2C T cell subset, CD4+ or CD8+ T cells, or bulk PBMC T cells (not recorded which). CDR3 residues: CASSQDSRGNEQFF.